The rows below give T cell receptor beta chains drawn from one sample of a study of T cells after yellow fever vaccination. One entry per CDR3 protein results from TCRdb running MiXCR on the 5' RACE reads. The sample holds 300,000 to 350,000 distinct CDR3 sequences, 3% to 4.5% seen once. This material consisted of PBMCs, taken 5 days after the yellow fever booster vaccination. These receptors all stem from a man aged 18 to 35 who received the YFV17D yellow fever vaccine. Each CDR3 is given with its conserved first and last residue. D genes are given only for firm matches. Expanded clones get a size class; other rows say once, few or many, or leave the size out.

v_gene: TRBV18; d_gene: .; j_gene: TRBJ2-5; abundance: .; len: 15; CDR3aa: CASSLRQGGTETQYF; CDR3nt: TGTGCCAGCTCACTACGGCAGGGTGGGACCGAGACCCAGTACTTC
v_gene: TRBV19; d_gene: .; j_gene: TRBJ2-6; abundance: few; len: 14; CDR3aa: CASSQHSGANVLTF; CDR3nt: TGTGCCAGTAGCCAACACTCTGGGGCCAACGTCCTGACTTTC
v_gene: TRBV12-3/TRBV12-4; d_gene: TRBD1; j_gene: TRBJ1-5; abundance: many; len: 14; CDR3aa: CASSLAGQDQPQHF; CDR3nt: TGTGCCAGCAGTTTGGCCGGACAGGATCAGCCCCAGCATTTT
v_gene: TRBV4-1; d_gene: TRBD2; j_gene: TRBJ2-3; abundance: few; len: 18; CDR3aa: CASSHAVSGGYSTDTQYF; CDR3nt: TGCGCCAGCAGCCACGCGGTCAGCGGGGGATATAGCACAGATACGCAGTATTTT
v_gene: TRBV20-1; d_gene: TRBD1; j_gene: TRBJ1-2; abundance: .; len: 15; CDR3aa: CSARDRDRGNYGYTF; CDR3nt: TGCAGTGCTAGAGACCGGGACAGGGGTAACTATGGCTACACCTTC
v_gene: TRBV6-5; d_gene: .; j_gene: TRBJ2-4; abundance: many; len: 13; CDR3aa: CASRSPLENIQYF; CDR3nt: TGTGCCAGCAGGAGCCCGCTGGAAAACATTCAGTACTTC
v_gene: TRBV6-4; d_gene: TRBD2; j_gene: TRBJ2-1; abundance: .; len: 15; CDR3aa: CASKLTEGRGNEQFF; CDR3nt: TGTGCCAGCAAGCTCACCGAGGGGAGGGGTAATGAGCAGTTCTTC
v_gene: TRBV11-2; d_gene: .; j_gene: TRBJ1-5; abundance: few; len: 14; CDR3aa: CASSLVTAHQPQHF; CDR3nt: TGTGCCAGCAGCTTAGTGACAGCGCATCAGCCCCAGCATTTT
v_gene: TRBV6-5; d_gene: TRBD2; j_gene: TRBJ2-3; abundance: few; len: 19; CDR3aa: CASSYSVLAGGTSTDTQYF; CDR3nt: TGTGCCAGCAGTTACTCGGTACTAGCGGGGGGGACTAGCACAGATACGCAGTATTTT
v_gene: TRBV24-1; d_gene: TRBD1; j_gene: TRBJ1-5; abundance: few; len: 22; CDR3aa: CATSEGWIGGDRDQYSNQPQHF; CDR3nt: TGTGCCACCAGCGAAGGATGGATAGGTGGGGACAGGGACCAATATAGCAATCAGCCCCAGCATTTT
v_gene: TRBV7-9; d_gene: .; j_gene: TRBJ1-1; abundance: .; len: 13; CDR3aa: CASSSSANTEAFF; CDR3nt: TGTGCCAGCAGCTCTTCAGCGAACACTGAAGCTTTCTTT
v_gene: TRBV20-1; d_gene: TRBD1; j_gene: TRBJ1-6; abundance: .; len: 13; CDR3aa: CSAWDRGNSPLHF; CDR3nt: TGCAGTGCTTGGGACAGGGGGAATTCACCCCTCCACTTT
v_gene: TRBV5-6; d_gene: .; j_gene: TRBJ1-1; abundance: many; len: 13; CDR3aa: CASSLMSGTEAFF; CDR3nt: TGTGCCAGCAGCTTGATGTCGGGCACTGAAGCTTTCTTT
v_gene: TRBV5-1; d_gene: .; j_gene: TRBJ1-3; abundance: .; len: 14; CDR3aa: CASSLAGLGNTIYF; CDR3nt: TGCGCCAGCAGCTTGGCGGGGCTTGGAAACACCATATATTTT
v_gene: TRBV6-4; d_gene: .; j_gene: TRBJ2-7; abundance: few; len: 15; CDR3aa: CASTRGGDVQNEQYF; CDR3nt: TGTGCCAGCACACGAGGAGGGGACGTTCAGAACGAGCAGTACTTC
v_gene: TRBV7-7; d_gene: .; j_gene: TRBJ2-1; abundance: few; len: 16; CDR3aa: CASSLGSGAYYNEQFF; CDR3nt: TGTGCCAGCAGCTTAGGGTCTGGGGCCTACTACAATGAGCAGTTCTTC
v_gene: TRBV20-1; d_gene: .; j_gene: TRBJ1-1; abundance: .; len: 10; CDR3aa: CSARGTEAFF; CDR3nt: TGCAGTGCTAGAGGTACTGAAGCTTTCTTT
v_gene: TRBV4-1; d_gene: .; j_gene: TRBJ2-1; abundance: .; len: 15; CDR3aa: CASSQATGRGNEQFF; CDR3nt: TGCGCCAGCAGCCAAGCGACCGGAAGGGGCAATGAGCAGTTCTTC
v_gene: TRBV28; d_gene: .; j_gene: TRBJ1-5; abundance: .; len: 14; CDR3aa: CASSTDRNNQPQHF; CDR3nt: TGTGCCAGCAGTACCGACAGGAACAATCAGCCCCAGCATTTT
v_gene: TRBV29-1; d_gene: TRBD1; j_gene: TRBJ2-3; abundance: many; len: 14; CDR3aa: CSVRSQGAGDTQYF; CDR3nt: TGCAGCGTTAGAAGCCAGGGGGCTGGAGATACGCAGTATTTT
v_gene: TRBV7-2; d_gene: TRBD2; j_gene: TRBJ2-2; abundance: few; len: 15; CDR3aa: CASSHPGLASGELFF; CDR3nt: TGTGCCAGCAGCCACCCAGGACTAGCATCCGGGGAGCTGTTTTTT
v_gene: TRBV4-3; d_gene: .; j_gene: TRBJ2-6; abundance: few; len: 17; CDR3aa: CASSQSSWEAGANVLTF; CDR3nt: TGCGCCAGCAGCCAGTCAAGTTGGGAGGCTGGGGCCAACGTCCTGACTTTC
v_gene: TRBV7-9; d_gene: .; j_gene: TRBJ1-3; abundance: few; len: 19; CDR3aa: CASSLGEGPHPSSGNTIYF; CDR3nt: TGTGCCAGCAGCTTGGGGGAGGGGCCACACCCCAGCTCTGGAAACACCATATATTTT
v_gene: TRBV5-1; d_gene: .; j_gene: TRBJ2-5; abundance: .; len: 15; CDR3aa: CASSRTGRTQETQYF; CDR3nt: TGCGCCAGCAGCCGAACGGGACGGACCCAAGAGACCCAGTACTTC
v_gene: TRBV7-9; d_gene: .; j_gene: TRBJ2-5; abundance: few; len: 14; CDR3aa: CASSFTQGTETQYF; CDR3nt: TGTGCCAGCAGCTTTACCCAGGGGACAGAGACCCAGTACTTC
v_gene: TRBV6-5; d_gene: .; j_gene: TRBJ2-6; abundance: .; len: 16; CDR3aa: CASTKLPNSGANVLTF; CDR3nt: TGTGCCAGCACCAAATTGCCAAACTCTGGGGCCAACGTCCTGACTTTC
v_gene: TRBV6-6; d_gene: TRBD1; j_gene: TRBJ1-5; abundance: few; len: 13; CDR3aa: CAAGGGINQPQHF; CDR3nt: TGTGCCGCCGGAGGGGGCATCAATCAGCCCCAGCATTTT
v_gene: TRBV4-1; d_gene: .; j_gene: TRBJ1-6; abundance: few; len: 19; CDR3aa: CASSQGGGRTLSYNSPLHF; CDR3nt: TGCGCCAGCAGCCAAGGCGGGGGCAGGACCCTCTCCTATAATTCACCCCTCCACTTT
v_gene: TRBV20-1; d_gene: TRBD2; j_gene: TRBJ2-7; abundance: .; len: 15; CDR3aa: CSARRAGGYSYEQYF; CDR3nt: TGCAGTGCTAGAAGGGCGGGGGGATACTCCTACGAGCAGTACTTC
v_gene: TRBV7-9; d_gene: .; j_gene: TRBJ1-2; abundance: many; len: 14; CDR3aa: CATRPGRDNYGYTF; CDR3nt: TGTGCCACCCGCCCAGGCCGGGATAACTATGGCTACACCTTC
v_gene: TRBV24-1; d_gene: .; j_gene: TRBJ1-5; abundance: many; len: 15; CDR3aa: CATSDFGVNDQPQHF; CDR3nt: TGTGCCACCAGTGATTTCGGGGTGAACGATCAGCCCCAGCATTTT
v_gene: TRBV25-1; d_gene: TRBD2; j_gene: TRBJ2-1; abundance: many; len: 16; CDR3aa: CASSVRERGAANEQFF; CDR3nt: TGTGCCAGCAGTGTAAGGGAGCGGGGGGCCGCCAATGAGCAGTTCTTC
v_gene: TRBV19; d_gene: .; j_gene: TRBJ1-2; abundance: .; len: 16; CDR3aa: CASSKMSRPANYGYTF; CDR3nt: TGTGCCAGTAGCAAGATGAGCAGGCCAGCTAACTATGGCTACACCTTC
v_gene: TRBV5-1; d_gene: .; j_gene: TRBJ1-1; abundance: few; len: 15; CDR3aa: CASSFLRPEGSEAFF; CDR3nt: TGCGCCAGCAGCTTCCTCAGACCTGAGGGGTCGGAAGCTTTCTTT
v_gene: TRBV29-1; d_gene: .; j_gene: TRBJ1-1; abundance: .; len: 10; CDR3aa: CSVTDTEAFF; CDR3nt: TGCAGCGTTACCGACACTGAAGCTTTCTTT
v_gene: TRBV7-9; d_gene: TRBD2; j_gene: TRBJ2-5; abundance: few; len: 17; CDR3aa: CASSRLAGGPVQETQYF; CDR3nt: TGTGCCAGCAGCCGACTAGCGGGGGGGCCGGTCCAAGAGACCCAGTACTTC
v_gene: TRBV4-3; d_gene: .; j_gene: TRBJ2-1; abundance: .; len: 17; CDR3aa: CASSQESRGAFYNEQFF; CDR3nt: TGCGCCAGCAGCCAAGAATCACGGGGGGCTTTCTACAATGAGCAGTTCTTC
v_gene: TRBV20-1; d_gene: .; j_gene: TRBJ1-5; abundance: .; len: 14; CDR3aa: CSARMGVRGQPQHF; CDR3nt: TGCAGTGCTAGAATGGGCGTGAGGGGTCAGCCCCAGCATTTT
v_gene: TRBV20-1; d_gene: TRBD2; j_gene: TRBJ2-5; abundance: many; len: 19; CDR3aa: CSARLSRGGRRLLQETQYF; CDR3nt: TGCAGTGCTAGATTGAGTCGCGGGGGACGAAGGCTGCTACAAGAGACCCAGTACTTC
v_gene: TRBV7-2; d_gene: TRBD1; j_gene: TRBJ2-3; abundance: .; len: 16; CDR3aa: CASSLGGQGSTDTQYF; CDR3nt: TGTGCCAGCAGCTTAGGGGGACAGGGGAGCACAGATACGCAGTATTTT